One TCR beta chain is described in this entry. The antigen is unknown. This entry belongs to a study of vaccination and CD4 T cells after COVID-19. Study in general: In culture, cells were exposed to overlapping spike peptides from SARS-CoV-2, HCoV-NL63, HCoV-OC43 and HCoV-229E.

Noted treatment: roughly 10-day PBMC culture with coronavirus spike peptide pools or control peptides (ViraFEST assay). Peptide pool stimulation in ViraFEST expanded antigen-specific T cells, whose TCRs were then sequenced. Cultured CD4+ T-cell DNA underwent Oncomine TCR Beta short-read sequencing. It was from cultured CD4+ T cells that genomic DNA was extracted. TCRdb itself ran the PCR reads through MiXCR, one entry per CDR3 protein. The sample lists 20,000 to 25,000 distinct CDR3 sequences; roughly 45% were seen once. V was clipped by 4 bases and J by 4 bases, with 17 bases between them. This CDR3 region has 16 residues. Looked up from germline, CDR1 is LGHNA and CDR2 is YSLEER.

This clonotype was sampled from a human donor who had recovered from COVID-19. J is TRBJ2-1 and V is TRBV4-3; D possibly corresponds to TRBD2 (6 bases). The sequenced sample was CD4+ T cells from blood, cultured in vitro. The CDR3 region has the DNA TGCGCCAGCAGCCCCCGACGTGGCGGGAAGTACAATGAGCAGTTCTTC. Protein product: CASSPRRGGKYNEQFF.